Given below is one T cell receptor (beta chain) in context. Clones were sequenced by immunoSEQ multiplex PCR, and TCRdb holds only the in-frame ones, with some missing. The repertoire holds roughly 65,000 clones, about 81% seen once, with 15% to 18% in the top ten. The data originate from a study of blood T cell repertoires in COVID-19. For the study at large: PBMCs, B-cell-depleted T cells, or T cells were the source of the cDNA or gDNA that made up the material.

Germline values: CDR1 LNHDA, CDR2 SQIVND (reference sequence). V lost 4 bases, J lost 7 bases, and 8 bases stayed unmatched. CDR3 size: 15 residues. The V gene is TRBV19, the J gene TRBJ2-1; 9 bases fit TRBD1. The sequence was collected from a man older than 75 with acute or convalescent COVID-19. The sample taken for sequencing was peripheral blood. CDR3 loop: CASSTPGQGPNEQFF. The CDR3 nucleotides read TGTGCCAGTAGTACACCGGGACAGGGTCCAAATGAGCAGTTCTTC.